This TCR beta chain derives from a study of shared clonotypes between healthy human individuals (dated by TCRdb to the early 2020s). About the investigation overall: Three men and a couple of women, aged 18 to 49 years, made up the cohort. To increase sequencing depth and limit assay-specific biases, different laboratories used diverse techniques to prepare libraries and sequence TCR repertoires. For each donor, three plates each were used for CD4 naive and CD4 memory, two plates were used for CD8 naive, and one plate was used for CD8 memory. Per donor, leukapheresis produced somewhere between about 0.8 and 9.5 billion PBMCs. The study deeply sequenced blood TCR repertoires of several healthy adults to estimate repertoire size and the extent of clonotype sharing between individuals.

Using the deep immunoSEQ assay, TCR CDR3 regions were amplified from genomic DNA by multiplex PCR. For each cell subset, the extracted genomic DNA was distributed evenly across all wells of several immunoSEQ 96-well plates, and each plate served as one replicate. For sorted subsets, each replicate PCR was loaded with approximately 190 ng genomic DNA, equivalent to approximately 33,000 T cell genomes. Purified libraries were quantified with a Qubit 3.0 fluorometer, sized on a Bioanalyzer 2100, and re-quantified with the KAPA Library Quantification kit. Every immunoSEQ 96-well plate was sequenced on a separate single-read 150-cycle Illumina NextSeq 550 flow cell. As for the original processing: Because only junctional sequences without quality scores were contained in the immunoSEQ output, filtering matching that applied to full-length reads could not be performed. To assign V/J genes and CDR3, sequences were annotated using PyIR, a Python wrapper for IgBLAST v1.9, with IMGT germline references. Reads with weak V/J assignments (E-value above 1e-6), missing CDR3, stop codons, out-of-frame junctions, or ambiguous translated residues were removed. V3J clonotypes were defined by identical inferred V gene, J gene, and CDR3 amino acid sequence. Percentage overlap between repertoires was calculated by dividing the number of shared unique clonotypes by the size of the smaller repertoire. Repertoire richness was assessed with RTK rarefaction, the Chao1 estimator, and Recon v2.1 estimates of unobserved clonotypes. Generation probabilities for all TCRbeta clonotypes obtained by the gDNA method from four donors were computed using OLGA. In its TCRdb copy, this immuneACCESS table keeps in-frame sequences only and misses some clones. Where compared with another copy, unresolved V genes explain less than half of these, and the others have no known cause. For V, J and clone size, that table is used; D and trimming come from the DNA. The sample contains a few million clones, 85% to 95% of them found a single time. In total, the top ten clones hold more than 1.5% of the sample.

A distance of 12 bases separates the germline ends of V and J, which lose 3 bases and 4 bases respectively. Taken from the germline V gene (reference sequence), the CDR1 and CDR2 loops are SEHNR and FQNEAQ. The CDR3 goes from the cysteine to the phenylalanine over 14 residues. Solely the CDR3 DNA is kept, with 42 bases framed from the first base. For the CD8 naive samples, CD45RO-negative cells were positively selected for CCR7, yielding a CD45RA+CCR7+ population from which TemRA cells were excluded. Healthy HIV-negative adults with no recently reported acute infections or vaccinations were included as donors. All donors were Caucasian adults living in Nashville, Tennessee, USA. Blood was obtained by leukapheresis, after which PBMCs were separated by Ficoll-Histopaque density gradient centrifugation and cryopreserved in liquid nitrogen vapor phase. Analytical flow cytometry was used to check the purity and quantity of each magnetically sorted T cell population. From each sorted fraction, genomic DNA was isolated and quantified by UV absorbance on a Nanodrop 2000c.

Results and caveats for the whole study, not just this receptor: Pairwise subsampling led to the expectation that sequencing depth would affect the degree of clonotype sharing among donors. Compared with non-shared clonotypes, the clonotypes found in all four sorted-subset donors had higher generation probabilities. When four donors were compared, the shared fraction of clonotypes was about 5.5% for naive CD4, approximately 3.3% for naive CD8, 2% to 2.5% for memory CD4, and approximately 0.4% for memory CD8. Naive subsets generally had larger estimated clonotype richness than memory subsets did. Incomplete sequencing was indicated by rarefaction of sorted-subset datasets, despite the large sequencing depth. Because the study included only a small number of donors, the genetic and exposure-history diversity represented was limited. Sampling was restricted to blood, and TCR repertoires in tissues likely differ from the TCR repertoires found in blood.

Comments on this clone: The target of this receptor is not known. Base qualities are missing; no much larger clone stands one base away.

The V and J genes are TRBV7-9 and TRBJ1-2; too little of a D gene remains to name it. The origin of this receptor is a man aged 18-30 years in good health. Some clones in this sample may be carry-over from other donors' samples. Source material: naive CD8+ T cells from PBMCs. The meaning of the sample's cell subset or site label: CD45RA+CCR7+. The nucleotide sequence reads TGTGCCAGCAGCTTGGGAGGGCCTGCCTATGGCTACACCTTC. Translated, this is CASSLGGPAYGYTF.